These 21 T cell receptor beta chains were all obtained from the same sample, sequenced in a study of T cells in Graves' hyperthyroidism and ophthalmopathy. RNA transcripts provided the source from which TCR beta CDR3 regions were amplified. Using the HTBI primer set, a first-round RT-PCR was run on the TCR CDR3. MiXCR was run by TCRdb on the multiplex PCR reads, yielding one entry per CDR3 protein. Counted here are 600,000 or so distinct CDR3 sequences, about 17% occurring once; the ten biggest clones make up less than 4.5%. The sample taken for sequencing was blood. The receptors originated from a woman aged 25 to 39 with Graves' hyperthyroidism.

The chain links TRBV15 to TRBJ2-3; 7 positions match TRBD1. The CDR3 length is 18 residues. Per the germline V gene, CDR1 is LNHNV and CDR2 is YYDKDF (reference sequence). V dropped 0 bases and J dropped 4; count of bases not matched to a gene: 13. The CDR3 region has the DNA TGTGCCACCAGCAGAGATCTGCCAGGGGGTACAATACCAGATACGCAGTATTTT. This codes for CATSRDLPGGTIPDTQYF. The full variable domain, completed using reference TRBV15 and TRBJ2-3, is DAMVIQNPRYQVTQFGKPVTLSCSQTLNHNVMYWYQQKSSQAPKLLFHYYDKDFNNEADTPDNFQSRRPNTSFCFLDIRSPGLGDTAMYLCATSRDLPGGTIPDTQYFGPGTRLTVL.

A note on this clonotype: This sequence may be a read error, since a much larger clone differs from it by one base. The rearrangement uses TRBV5-1 and TRBJ1-1; possibly TRBD1 for D (5 bases). The CDR3 runs 15 residues. CDR1 is SGHRS and CDR2 is YFSETQ in the germline V gene. The V end lost 3 bases, the J end lost 4 bases, and 16 bases lay between the germline ends. The CDR3 reads CASSWTPGRGTEAFF. CDR3 nucleotides: TGCGCCAGCAGCTGGACACCGGGACGGGGCACTGAAGCTTTCTTT.

DNA for the CDR3: TGTGCCACCACCCGAGGACAGGGGGGAATTTATGGCTACACCTTC. This encodes CATTRGQGGIYGYTF. The rearrangement uses TRBV19 and TRBJ1-2; 10 positions agree with TRBD1. Germline V gene sequence: CDR1 LNHDA, CDR2 SQIVND (reference sequence). V was clipped by 10 bases and J by 5 bases; unmatched bases: 13. The CDR3 is made up of 15 amino acids.

Ten or more counts support this clonotype. The genes are TRBV28 and TRBJ1-5; 7 bases map to TRBD1. Germline V CDR1 and CDR2: MDHEN, SYDVKM. J gave up 4 bases and V 3 bases, and 3 bases lay outside the gene matches. CDR3 length equals 14 residues. The CDR3: CASSLTGSNQPQHF. The CDR3 region has the DNA TGTGCCAGCAGTTTGACAGGGAGTAATCAGCCCCAGCATTTT.

In this sample, this clonotype turned up many times. The chain employs TRBV9 and TRBJ2-1; D not certain. Trimming left V 0 bases short and J 8 bases short, with 6 bases between. Germline values: CDR1 SGDLS, CDR2 YYNGEE. The CDR3 length is 12 residues. The CDR3 here is CASSVGTDEQFF. Written as DNA, the CDR3 is TGTGCCAGCAGCGTAGGGACCGATGAGCAGTTCTTC.

The table lists this clonotype with a few counts. This chain links TRBV9 with TRBJ2-7, with D hard to call. V lost 0 bases and J 4 bases, leaving 14 bases between the germline ends. In germline, CDR1 is SGDLS, CDR2 YYNGEE. The CDR3 has 15 amino acids. This chain's CDR3 is CASSVDASGVYEQYF. The CDR3 nucleotides are TGTGCCAGCAGCGTAGACGCGTCTGGGGTTTACGAGCAGTACTTC.

This clonotype showed up just a few times. The CDR3 sequence is CASTPAGGSTEAFF. CDR3 in DNA: TGTGCCAGCACCCCGGCAGGGGGCAGCACTGAAGCTTTCTTT. This chain connects TRBV28 to TRBJ1-1; 8 nucleotides align to TRBD1. V was pared by 7 bases and J by 4 bases, with 8 bases of the junction left unmatched. CDR3 length equals 14 residues. The germline V gene has CDR1 MDHEN and CDR2 SYDVKM.

This clonotype was recorded at least ten times. The DNA of the CDR3 is TGTGCCAGCTCGCCCCAACTAGGTTACAATGAGCAGTTCTTC. This codes for CASSPQLGYNEQFF. The chain carries TRBV18 and TRBJ2-1; a possible D gene is TRBD2 (5 bases). CDR3 length: 14 residues. The germline V and J ends were trimmed by 6 bases and 4 bases, with 13 bases remaining between them. Germline CDR1 is KGHSH and CDR2 is LQKENI.

This clonotype was seen a handful of times. The V call is TRBV19, the J call TRBJ1-2; no clear D. Trimming shortened V by 1 base and J by 6 bases, and 15 bases separated the two germline ends. In germline, CDR1 is LNHDA, CDR2 SQIVND (reference sequence). The CDR3 has 15 residues. CDR3 sequence: CASSIVVRLWDGYTF. The CDR3 coding sequence is TGTGCCAGTAGTATAGTCGTCAGACTATGGGATGGCTACACCTTC.

V is TRBV20-1 and J is TRBJ2-3, with 9 bases aligning to TRBD2. From germline, CDR1 is DFQATT and CDR2 SNEGSKA (reference sequence). The length of the CDR3 is 19 residues. Losses at the gene ends were 0 bases for V and 0 bases for J; bases not matched to a gene: 13. CDR3 loop: CSARDLPRASGISTDTQYF. The CDR3 coding sequence is TGCAGTGCTAGAGATCTTCCCCGGGCTAGCGGGATAAGCACAGATACGCAGTATTTT.

This clonotype was found many times. The genes are TRBV2 and TRBJ2-2, with 10 bases aligning to TRBD2. Per germline, CDR1 SNHLY and CDR2 FYNNEI. CDR3 length equals 16 residues. J was trimmed by 8 bases and V by 2 bases; bases with no gene match: 8. The CDR3 nucleotides are TGTGCCAGCAGTGAACCTAGCGGGAGTGCTTCTGGGGAGCTGTTTTTT. Amino acid sequence: CASSEPSGSASGELFF.

This clonotype appeared many times. V usage is TRBV30 and J usage is TRBJ2-3; 7 positions agree with TRBD1. The CDR3 has 13 residues. V was clipped by 2 bases and J by 4 bases; unmatched bases: 3. Germline CDR1 reads GTSNPN; CDR2 reads SVGIG (reference sequence). CDR3 sequence: CAWSRQGSDTQYF. The DNA for the CDR3 is TGTGCCTGGAGTAGACAGGGCTCAGATACGCAGTATTTT.

There are a few counts of this clonotype. The chain employs TRBV5-5 and TRBJ1-2; D not resolved. Germline CDR1 SGHKS, CDR2 YYEKEE (reference sequence). V was clipped by 7 bases and J by 8 bases, with 21 bases between them. The CDR3 is made up of 14 amino acids. The CDR3 sequence: CASASTMGTFGYTF. Written as DNA, the CDR3 is TGTGCCAGCGCTTCCACCATGGGAACTTTCGGCTACACCTTC. Full variable domain (remainder filled in from reference TRBV5-5 and TRBJ1-2): DAGVTQSPTHLIKTRGQQVTLRCSPISGHKSVSWYQQVLGQGPQFIFQYYEKEERGRGNFPDRFSARQFPNYSSELNVNALLLGDSALYLCASASTMGTFGYTFGSGTRLTVV.

This chain uses TRBV5-5 with TRBJ2-2; D might be TRBD2 (6 bases). Germline V lookup: CDR1 SGHKS, CDR2 YYEKEE (reference sequence). The ends were cut back, 1 base at V and 4 bases at J, with 14 bases in the middle. The CDR3 sequence is 16 residues long. In DNA form, the CDR3 reads TGTGCCAGCAGCTTGACGATTACCGGGGGCACCGGGGAGCTGTTTTTT. It translates to CASSLTITGGTGELFF.

This clonotype was detected ten times or more. J is TRBJ2-3 and V is TRBV7-2; D is possibly TRBD2 (5 bases). The CDR3 totals 16 residues. V lost 3 bases and J 0 bases, leaving 13 bases between the germline ends. Germline CDR1 SGHTA, CDR2 FQGNSA. The chain's CDR3 is CASSLEVPPSTDTQYF. CDR3 DNA sequence: TGTGCCAGCAGCTTGGAGGTCCCCCCTAGCACAGATACGCAGTATTTT.

The table lists this clonotype with many counts. The gene calls are TRBV28 and TRBJ2-1, with D maybe TRBD2 (6 bases). From germline, CDR1 is MDHEN and CDR2 SYDVKM. The V gene lost 7 bases and the J gene lost 2 bases, with 18 bases spanning the gap. There are 16 residues in the CDR3. In DNA, the CDR3 is TGTGCCAGCATTCCCTTTTGGAGGGGAACCTACAATGAGCAGTTCTTC. This translates into CASIPFWRGTYNEQFF.

In its sample, this clonotype was seen many times. The chain is built from TRBV19 and TRBJ1-1; no clear D gene. V lost 3 bases and J 1 base, leaving 6 bases between the germline ends. This CDR3 is built from 13 residues. CDR1 is LNHDA and CDR2 is SQIVND in the germline V gene (reference sequence). The CDR3 sequence: CASSILGNTEAFF. As DNA, the CDR3 is TGTGCCAGTAGTATTCTTGGGAACACTGAAGCTTTCTTT.

In this sample, this clonotype turned up many times. This chain links TRBV20-1 with TRBJ1-1; perhaps TRBD1 as D (6 bases). CDR3 size: 13 residues. Per the germline V gene, CDR1 is DFQATT and CDR2 is SNEGSKA (reference sequence). V was clipped by 6 bases and J by 0 bases, with 11 bases between them. CDR3 DNA: TGCAGTGCAAACAGGGATGTGAACACTGAAGCTTTCTTT. The encoded protein is CSANRDVNTEAFF.

J is TRBJ1-2 and V is TRBV5-4; 8 bases match TRBD1. CDR3 length: 16 residues. Germline CDR1 reads SGHNT; CDR2 reads YYREEE (reference sequence). V shed 4 bases, J shed 4 bases, and the junction held 12 bases outside the gene matches. The CDR3: CASSQLGQVGSYGYTF. The CDR3 bases are TGTGCCAGCAGCCAACTGGGACAGGTTGGGTCCTATGGCTACACCTTC.

Note on this clonotype: A much larger clone is a single base away; this may be a read error. CDR3 nucleotide sequence: TGTGCCAGCGGCCCAACCGGGACCACTTACACCAATGAGCAGTTCTTC. It translates to CASGPTGTTYTNEQFF. This chain connects TRBV9 to TRBJ2-1; either TRBD1 or TRBD2 may supply D (5 bases each). Deletions cut 7 bases from V and 6 bases from J, with 23 bases between. The CDR3 sequence is 16 residues long. Germline V gives CDR1 SGDLS, CDR2 YYNGEE.

This clonotype was seen repeatedly, ten times or more. The chain recombines TRBV6-2 or TRBV6-3 with TRBJ2-7, with 7 bases fitting TRBD1. After removal of 7 bases from V and 3 bases from J, the junction contained 3 bases not matched to a gene. The CDR3 has 12 residues. In germline, CDR1 is MNHEY, CDR2 SVGEGT. CDR3 DNA: TGTGCCAGCACCAGGGGGATCTACGAGCAGTACTTC. It specifies CASTRGIYEQYF.